One T cell receptor beta chain is described in this entry. These data originate in a study of shared clonotypes between healthy human individuals. J was trimmed by 3 bases and V by 6 bases; bases with no gene match: 5. The CDR3 runs 13 residues. Germline assignment: CDR1 SNHLY and CDR2 FYNNEI. The repertoire was sequenced with immunoSEQ multiplex PCR; TCRdb's copy has only in-frame clones and lacks some. The table has fewer than 1.8 million clones, approximately 98.5% seen once. This TCR was sampled from a man under 40 in good health. This chain joins TRBV2 and TRBJ2-7, with 7 positions matching TRBD2. Sequencing used naive CD4+ T cells sorted from blood. Indicated subset: CD45RA+ positively selected. The CDR3 loop reads CASRRTSVYEQYF. The CDR3 DNA reads TGTGCCAGCAGAAGGACTAGTGTCTACGAGCAGTACTTC.